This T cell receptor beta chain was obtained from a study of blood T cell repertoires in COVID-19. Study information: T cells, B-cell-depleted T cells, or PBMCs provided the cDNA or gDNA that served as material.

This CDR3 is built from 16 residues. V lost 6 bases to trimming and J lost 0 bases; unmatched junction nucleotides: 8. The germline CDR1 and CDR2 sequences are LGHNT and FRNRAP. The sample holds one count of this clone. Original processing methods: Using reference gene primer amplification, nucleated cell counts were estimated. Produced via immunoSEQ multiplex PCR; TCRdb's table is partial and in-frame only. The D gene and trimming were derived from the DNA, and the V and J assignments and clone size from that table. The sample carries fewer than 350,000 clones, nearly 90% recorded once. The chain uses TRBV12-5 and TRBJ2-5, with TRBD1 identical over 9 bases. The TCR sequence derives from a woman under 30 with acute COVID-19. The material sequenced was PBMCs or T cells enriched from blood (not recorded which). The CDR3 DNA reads TGTGCTAGTGGCCGACCGGACAGGGGATACCAAGAGACCCAGTACTTC. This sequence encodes CASGRPDRGYQETQYF.